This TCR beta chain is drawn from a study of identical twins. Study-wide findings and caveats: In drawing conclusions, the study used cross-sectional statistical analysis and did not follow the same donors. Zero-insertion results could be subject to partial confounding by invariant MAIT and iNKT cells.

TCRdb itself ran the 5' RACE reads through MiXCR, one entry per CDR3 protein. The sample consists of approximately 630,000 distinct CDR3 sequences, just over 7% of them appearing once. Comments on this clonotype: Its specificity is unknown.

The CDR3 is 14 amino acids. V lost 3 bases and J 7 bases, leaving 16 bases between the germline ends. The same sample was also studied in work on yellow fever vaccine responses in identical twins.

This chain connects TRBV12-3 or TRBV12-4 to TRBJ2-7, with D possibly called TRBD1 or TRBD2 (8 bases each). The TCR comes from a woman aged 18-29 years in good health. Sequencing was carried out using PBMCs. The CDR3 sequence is CASSFGQGGGEQYF. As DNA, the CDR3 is TGTGCCAGCAGTTTCGGACAGGGCGGGGGGGAGCAGTACTTC.